Below are 19 T cell receptor beta chains sequenced from a single sample in a study of T cells of healthy individuals. A single record per CDR3 protein comes from TCRdb applying MiXCR to the 5' RACE reads. Among tens of thousands of distinct CDR3 sequences listed, roughly 15% were seen once. The source of these receptors is a human donor in good health.

This clonotype was seen at least ten times. The genes are TRBV20-1 and TRBJ1-1; 10 bases agree with TRBD1. CDR3 length: 17 amino acids. Germline V gene sequence: CDR1 DFQATT, CDR2 SNEGSKA (reference sequence). With 0 bases clipped from V and 5 bases from J, the junction kept 12 bases outside the gene matches. The CDR3 reads CSARDSRDRGPWTEAFF. DNA of the CDR3: TGCAGTGCTAGAGATTCCCGGGACAGGGGCCCGTGGACTGAAGCTTTCTTT.

The chain's CDR3 is CASSFRGEQYF. The DNA of the CDR3 is TGTGCCAGCAGCTTCCGGGGCGAGCAGTACTTC. The chain carries TRBV7-9 and TRBJ2-7; maybe TRBD2 (5 bases). Per germline, CDR1 SEHNR and CDR2 FQNEAQ (reference sequence). The V gene lost 3 bases and the J gene lost 6 bases, with 6 bases spanning the gap. This CDR3 comprises 11 residues.

The table lists this clonotype with many counts. The chain carries TRBV28 and TRBJ1-5; 9 nucleotides match TRBD1. The CDR3 covers 15 residues. Germline CDR1 and CDR2: MDHEN and SYDVKM. J gave up 7 bases and V 6 bases, and 10 bases lay outside the gene matches. CDR3 residues: CASRSQGQGFQPQHF. The CDR3 DNA reads as TGTGCCAGCAGATCCCAGGGACAGGGTTTCCAGCCCCAGCATTTT.

This clonotype occurred many times. V and J are TRBV7-9 and TRBJ2-4, with TRBD1 identical over 7 bases. V dropped 5 bases and J dropped 3; count of bases not matched to a gene: 4. This CDR3 region has 14 residues. Germline CDR1 SEHNR, CDR2 FQNEAQ (reference sequence). CDR3 protein: CASSRDSNKNIQYF. Here the CDR3 DNA reads TGTGCCAGCAGCCGGGACAGCAACAAAAACATTCAGTACTTC. The full variable domain, rest sourced from reference TRBV7-9 and TRBJ2-4, is DTGVSQNPRHKITKRGQNVTFRCDPISEHNRLYWYRQTLGQGPEFLTYFQNEAQLEKSRLLSDRFSAERPKGSFSTLEIQRTEQGDSAMYLCASSRDSNKNIQYFGAGTRLSVL.

The genes are TRBV27 and TRBJ2-3; maybe TRBD2 (5 bases). The CDR3 spans 18 residues. V was shortened by 5 bases and J by 1 base, with 22 bases between the two germline ends. CDR1 MNHEY and CDR2 SMNVEV come from the germline V gene (reference sequence). CDR3 region: CASSNRTVRKYRTDTQYF. In DNA form, the CDR3 reads TGTGCCAGCAGTAACCGGACTGTCCGGAAATATCGCACAGATACGCAGTATTTT.

The sample holds many counts of this clonotype. The gene calls are TRBV4-2 and TRBJ1-4, with unresolved D. The CDR3 is 14 amino acids. Germline V gene lookup returns CDR1 LGHNA and CDR2 YNFKEQ. Trimming left V 0 bases short and J 4 bases short, with 6 bases between. The CDR3 loop is CASSQEGSNEKLFF. CDR3 bases: TGTGCCAGCAGCCAAGAGGGCAGTAATGAAAAACTGTTTTTT.

The table lists this clonotype with a few counts. V gene TRBV18 combines with J gene TRBJ1-1, with D hard to call. The ends were cut back, 6 bases at V and 1 base at J, with 18 bases in the middle. CDR1 and CDR2 (germline): KGHSH, LQKENI. This CDR3 has 16 residues. The DNA of the CDR3 is TGTGCCAGCTCTCTGAGGTCCCAAGACGGGAACACTGAAGCTTTCTTT. This translates into CASSLRSQDGNTEAFF.

This clonotype has only a few counts. The V gene is TRBV25-1, the J gene TRBJ1-3; D call uncertain. The CDR3 extends over 11 amino acids. Germline CDR1 and CDR2: MGHDK and SYGVNS. Trimming removed 7 bases at V and 4 bases at J, with 5 bases between. The CDR3 DNA sequence: TGTGCCAGCAACGCAGGAAACACCATATATTTT. It yields the protein CASNAGNTIYF.

The sample holds many counts of this clonotype. This rearrangement joins TRBV19 to TRBJ2-3, with 7 bases matching TRBD2. After removal of 9 bases from V and 1 base from J, the junction contained 4 bases not matched to a gene. The CDR3 sequence is 13 residues long. CDR1 and CDR2 from the germline V gene are LNHDA and SQIVND (reference sequence). In nucleotides, the CDR3 is TGTGCCAGCGGCGCGGGGGGCACAGATACGCAGTATTTT. Protein sequence: CASGAGGTDTQYF.

In its sample, this clonotype was seen many times. The CDR3 bases are TGTGCCAGCAGTGACAGGGGTCATCAGCCCCAGCATTTT. It translates to CASSDRGHQPQHF. The chain joins TRBV2 to TRBJ1-5, with a tentative D call TRBD1 (6 bases). The germline V gene encodes CDR1 SNHLY and CDR2 FYNNEI. Trimming left V 3 bases short and J 5 bases short, with 8 bases between. The CDR3 consists of 13 residues.

The chain combines TRBV19 with TRBJ1-5, with TRBD1 matching over 7 bases. CDR1 is LNHDA, CDR2 SQIVND, per germline (reference sequence). J lost 1 base, V lost 8 bases, and 5 bases had no gene match. This CDR3 comprises 14 residues. The CDR3 sequence is CASGQALSNQPQHF. Here the CDR3 DNA reads TGTGCCAGTGGACAGGCACTAAGCAATCAGCCCCAGCATTTT.

This clonotype was counted a few times. CDR3 amino acids: CATRLAANNEQFF. The CDR3 DNA is TGTGCCACTCGGCTAGCGGCCAACAATGAGCAGTTCTTC. The chain has TRBV15 and TRBJ2-1; 7 positions agree with TRBD2. J was trimmed by 5 bases and V by 9 bases; bases with no gene match: 7. CDR1 LNHNV and CDR2 YYDKDF come from the germline V gene (reference sequence). The CDR3 length is 13 residues.

In this sample, this clonotype turned up a few times. The chain joins TRBV24-1 to TRBJ2-3; unclear D gene. Trimming shortened V by 5 bases and J by 0 bases, and 5 bases separated the two germline ends. CDR3 length: 13 residues. CDR1 is KGHDR, CDR2 SFDVKD, per germline. CDR3: CATSGGSTDTQYF. The CDR3 DNA is TGTGCCACCAGTGGGGGAAGCACAGATACGCAGTATTTT.

V is TRBV4-1 and J is TRBJ2-5; 8 bases fit TRBD2. Germline CDR1 and CDR2: MGHRA and YSYEKL. With V trimmed by 0 bases and J by 7 bases, 4 bases remained unmatched. The CDR3 is made up of 14 amino acids. As DNA, the CDR3 is TGCGCCAGCAGCCAAGATCCGGGAGGGAGGACCCAGTACTTC. It encodes CASSQDPGGRTQYF.

This clonotype has at least ten counts. The V and J genes are TRBV5-1 and TRBJ2-5, with TRBD1 matching 8 bases. CDR1 is SGHRS and CDR2 is YFSETQ in the germline V gene. V shed 6 bases, J shed 4 bases, and the junction held 5 bases outside the gene matches. There are 13 residues in the CDR3. This chain's CDR3 is CASTDRGGETQYF. The CDR3 DNA reads TGCGCCAGCACAGACAGGGGCGGAGAGACCCAGTACTTC.

This clonotype has a count of ten or more. The chain employs TRBV29-1 and TRBJ1-2, with TRBD1 as a possible D gene (5 bases). The germline V gene has CDR1 SQVTM and CDR2 ANQGSEA. Trimming shortened V by 7 bases and J by 4 bases, and 16 bases separated the two germline ends. The CDR3 runs to 13 residues. CDR3: CSAAGLSSYGYTF. The CDR3 nucleotides are TGCAGCGCCGCGGGGCTATCCTCCTATGGCTACACCTTC.

This clonotype was detected a few times. The chain uses TRBV5-1 and TRBJ2-7; D is undetermined. Germline V gene data show CDR1 as SGHRS and CDR2 as YFSETQ. The CDR3 loop spans 15 amino acids. Between the trimmed V and J ends, which lost 1 base and 2 bases, there was a span of 13 bases. This CDR3 reads CASSLIVGGTYEQYF. DNA of the CDR3: TGCGCCAGCAGCTTGATTGTGGGCGGAACCTACGAGCAGTACTTC.

This clonotype was seen at least ten times. The V and J genes are TRBV13 and TRBJ2-7; 8 bases align to TRBD2. The trim removed 5 bases at V and 4 bases at J, leaving 7 bases unmatched. The germline V gene encodes CDR1 PRHDT and CDR2 FYEKMQ (reference sequence). The CDR3 is made up of 14 amino acids. The CDR3 reads CASSPNGRAYEQYF. The CDR3 region has the DNA TGTGCCAGCAGCCCCAACGGGAGGGCTTACGAGCAGTACTTC.

The chain joins TRBV5-1 to TRBJ2-1, with unresolved D. The germline V and J ends were trimmed by 0 bases and 8 bases, with 9 bases remaining between them. Germline V CDR1 and CDR2: SGHRS, YFSETQ. This CDR3 spans 13 amino acids. CDR3 sequence (DNA): TGCGCCAGCAGCTTGGACACGGGCGATGAGCAGTTCTTC. Its protein is CASSLDTGDEQFF.